One sample yielded the 25 T cell receptor beta chains listed below, sequenced in a study of T cell repertoires in cytomegalovirus infection. TCRdb reanalysed the reads using MiXCR and keeps one entry per CDR3 protein. Among around 750,000 distinct CDR3 sequences, less than 35% were seen once, and the ten largest hold under 15%. These receptors' targets are unknown. Sequencing was performed on cultured CD8+ T cells from PBMCs, taken from culture after CMV antigen stimulation. The origin of the receptors is a human donor in good health (CMV status not recorded). Some clones in this sample may be carry-over from other donors' samples.

This clonotype was counted a few times. This chain connects TRBV11-3 to TRBJ2-2, with TRBD1 matching over 8 bases. The germline V gene encodes CDR1 SGHNT and CDR2 YENEEA. Unmatched junction bases numbered 3, after V lost 3 bases and J lost 0 bases. The CDR3 extends over 16 amino acids. The CDR3 protein is CASSFVGQANTGELFF. The CDR3 nucleotides are TGTGCCAGCAGCTTTGTGGGACAGGCGAACACCGGGGAGCTGTTTTTT. The full variable domain, rest sourced from reference TRBV11-3 and TRBJ2-2, is EAGVVQSPRYKIIEKKQPVAFWCNPISGHNTLYWYLQNLGQGPELLIRYENEEAVDDSQLPKDRFSAERLKGVDSTLKIQPAELGDSAVYLCASSFVGQANTGELFFGEGSRLTVL.

This clonotype appeared a few times. The chain uses TRBV6-1 and TRBJ2-1; 10 nucleotides line up with TRBD2. The CDR3 spans 17 residues. CDR1 is MNHNS and CDR2 is SASEGT in the germline V gene. V lost 3 bases and J lost 3; bases outside the gene matches: 8. The CDR3 DNA follows: TGTGCCAGCAGTGACGATAGCGGGGGGCCAGTCTACAATGAGCAGTTCTTC. Residues: CASSDDSGGPVYNEQFF.

To note about this clonotype: A much larger clone sits a single nucleotide away, making a read error possible. The chain is built from TRBV7-6 and TRBJ1-5; D possibly corresponds to TRBD1 (6 bases). Germline V lookup: CDR1 SGHVS, CDR2 FNYEAQ. The CDR3 runs to 14 residues. V lost 3 bases and J lost 8, with 14 bases in between. The CDR3 nucleotides read TGTGCCAGCAGCTTGTCAGGGGTTTTTGAGCCCCAGCATTTT. Encoded protein: CASSLSGVFEPQHF.

There are many counts of this clonotype. V usage is TRBV7-2 and J usage is TRBJ1-1; D unresolved. With 4 bases removed from V and 5 bases from J, the gap between germline ends came to 20 bases. The CDR3 contains 16 residues. The germline V gene encodes CDR1 SGHTA and CDR2 FQGNSA. The CDR3 sequence is CASSSPPNMARTEAFF. CDR3 coding DNA: TGTGCCAGCAGCTCCCCCCCGAATATGGCAAGGACTGAAGCTTTCTTT. Full variable domain (outside the CDR3, taken from reference TRBV7-2 and TRBJ1-1): GAGVSQSPSNKVTEKGKDVELRCDPISGHTALYWYRQSLGQGLEFLIYFQGNSAPDKSGLPSDRFSAERTGGSVSTLTIQRTQQEDSAVYLCASSSPPNMARTEAFFGQGTRLTVV.

This clonotype was counted only a few times. The chain is built from TRBV28 and TRBJ2-6, with D perhaps assigned TRBD1 or TRBD2 (5 bases each). Trimming stripped 7 bases from V and 2 bases from J, with 15 bases between. Germline CDR1 and CDR2: MDHEN and SYDVKM. CDR3 length: 16 residues. Here the CDR3 DNA reads TGTGCCAGCACGGGCGTGAGGGGCCCTGGGGCCAACGTCCTGACTTTC. Translation gives CASTGVRGPGANVLTF.

This clonotype was counted between two and nine times. The rearrangement uses TRBV7-6 and TRBJ1-3; TRBD1 might be the D (6 bases). V was shortened by 7 bases and J by 0 bases, with 16 bases between the two germline ends. The germline V gene encodes CDR1 SGHVS and CDR2 FNYEAQ. The CDR3 consists of 16 residues. CDR3 sequence: CASNPTGGDSGNTIYF. The DNA for the CDR3 is TGTGCCAGCAACCCGACAGGAGGGGACTCTGGAAACACCATATATTTT.

This chain uses TRBV6-5 with TRBJ1-2; a possible D gene is TRBD1 (5 bases). V was clipped by 5 bases and J by 4 bases, with 14 bases between them. CDR3 length equals 14 residues. Germline assignment: CDR1 MNHEY and CDR2 SVGAGI. The CDR3: CASSTRGKGYGYTF. The DNA for the CDR3 is TGTGCCAGCAGTACCCGGGGGAAGGGCTATGGCTACACCTTC.

The chain has TRBV28 and TRBJ2-1, with D perhaps given as TRBD1 or TRBD2 (6 bases each). V lost 11 bases to trimming and J lost 4 bases, with 15 bases between them. CDR3 length: 13 amino acids. Germline loops: CDR1 MDHEN, CDR2 SYDVKM. The CDR3 protein is CAARGPVYNEQFF. The CDR3 DNA is TGTGCCGCACGGGGGCCCGTTTACAATGAGCAGTTCTTC. The complete variable domain, with remaining parts taken from reference TRBV28 and TRBJ2-1, reads DVKVTQSSRYLVKRTGEKVFLECVQDMDHENMFWYRQDPGLGLRLIYFSYDVKMKEKGDIPEGYSVSREKKERFSLILESASTNQTSMYLCAARGPVYNEQFFGPGTRLTVL.

CDR3 nucleotides: TGTGCCAGCAGTTTATCGGCAGGGATTGGCCAGTTCTTC. Amino acid sequence: CASSLSAGIGQFF. The genes are TRBV27 and TRBJ2-1, with TRBD1 as a possible D gene (5 bases). The CDR3 is made up of 13 amino acids. V was clipped by 0 bases and J by 13 bases, with 13 bases between them. In germline, CDR1 is MNHEY, CDR2 SMNVEV (reference sequence).

The chain combines TRBV12-5 with TRBJ1-1, with D unclear. Germline CDR1 and CDR2: LGHNT and FRNRAP. The CDR3 extends over 13 amino acids. Trimming stripped 6 bases from V and 1 base from J, with 9 bases between. CDR3 nucleotides: TGTGCTAGTGGACTGGACGGGAACACTGAAGCTTTCTTT. Amino acid sequence: CASGLDGNTEAFF. Full variable domain (rest looked up from reference TRBV12-5 and TRBJ1-1): DARVTQTPRHKVTEMGQEVTMRCQPILGHNTVFWYRQTMMQGLELLAYFRNRAPLDDSGMPKDRFSAEMPDATLATLKIQPSEPRDSAVYFCASGLDGNTEAFFGQGTRLTVV.

The V and J genes are TRBV7-9 and TRBJ1-1; 7 bases agree with TRBD1. Unmatched junction bases numbered 8, after V lost 4 bases and J lost 3 bases. Germline V gives CDR1 SEHNR, CDR2 FQNEAQ (reference sequence). The CDR3 extends over 15 amino acids. The CDR3 protein is CASSSDREGHTEAFF. The CDR3 nucleotides are TGTGCCAGCAGCTCCGACAGGGAGGGACACACTGAAGCTTTCTTT.

The rearrangement links TRBV6-2 or TRBV6-3 to TRBJ2-5; D unclear. V lost 6 bases, J lost 2 bases, and 13 bases lay in between. Germline assignment: CDR1 MNHEY and CDR2 SVGEGT. CDR3 length: 14 amino acids. This chain's CDR3 is CASRRTVGQETQYF. Written as DNA, the CDR3 is TGTGCCAGCAGACGGACCGTCGGACAAGAGACCCAGTACTTC.

This clonotype has just one count. V usage is TRBV7-9 and J usage is TRBJ2-7; 8 positions match TRBD2. Germline lookup yields CDR1 SEHNR and CDR2 FQNEAQ (reference sequence). CDR3 length equals 13 residues. V gave up 8 bases and J gave up 0 bases; unmatched junction bases: 3. DNA of the CDR3: TGTGCCAGCGCCGGGGGGGACTCCTACGAGCAGTACGTC. It specifies CASAGGDSYEQYV.

This clonotype was found many times. The chain combines TRBV7-2 with TRBJ2-1; TRBD2 matches at 12 bases. The CDR3 loop spans 17 amino acids. The V segment lost 5 bases and the J segment 7 bases; nucleotides outside the gene matches: 12. The germline V gene has CDR1 SGHTA and CDR2 FQGNSA. The CDR3 DNA sequence: TGTGCCAGCAGCCGACCACTAGCGGGGGGCTTGGGGAATGAGCAGTTCTTC. Protein sequence: CASSRPLAGGLGNEQFF.

There are a few counts of this clonotype. The chain links TRBV5-5 to TRBJ2-3; no clear D gene. The V gene's germline CDR1 is SGHKS and CDR2 YYEKEE (reference sequence). The CDR3 loop spans 14 amino acids. V was trimmed by 0 bases and J by 1 base, leaving 6 bases between them. The CDR3 DNA follows: TGTGCCAGCAGCTTGGTGTTGCGCACAGATACGCAGTATTTT. Amino acids: CASSLVLRTDTQYF.

The V and J genes are TRBV28 and TRBJ2-5; 9 nucleotides line up with TRBD1. The CDR3 runs 15 residues. The V gene end was trimmed by 6 bases and the J gene end by 1 base; junction bases not matched to a gene: 6. Germline values: CDR1 MDHEN, CDR2 SYDVKM. The CDR3, as DNA: TGTGCCAGCAGCCGAGGGACAGGGCTCCAAGAGACCCAGTACTTC. Translation: CASSRGTGLQETQYF.

The CDR3 reads CASSYQTATDTQYF. The CDR3 region has the DNA TGTGCCAGCAGTTACCAAACAGCCACAGATACGCAGTATTTT. The chain is built from TRBV6-2 or TRBV6-3 and TRBJ2-3, with D uncertain. Between the trimmed V and J ends, which lost 2 bases and 2 bases, there was a span of 8 bases. Germline V gives CDR1 MNHEY, CDR2 SVGEGT. This CDR3 contains 14 residues.

The rearrangement joins TRBV11-2 to TRBJ2-2; D possibly uses TRBD1 or TRBD2 (5 bases each). The CDR3 is made up of 19 amino acids. Germline lookup yields CDR1 SGHAT and CDR2 FQNNGV. V was shortened by 2 bases and J by 2 bases, with 21 bases between the two germline ends. CDR3 nucleotides: TGTGCCAGCAGCTTATATCCAGGGAGCGGACGAGATAACACCGGGGAGCTGTTTTTT. It encodes CASSLYPGSGRDNTGELFF. Based on the CDR3 plus reference TRBV11-2 and TRBJ2-2, the full variable domain is EAGVAQSPRYKIIEKRQSVAFWCNPISGHATLYWYQQILGQGPKLLIQFQNNGVVDDSQLPKDRFSAERLKGVDSTLKIQPAKLEDSAVYLCASSLYPGSGRDNTGELFFGEGSRLTVL.

This clonotype was counted between two and nine times. V and J are TRBV7-8 and TRBJ2-7; no reliable D call. Germline V gene data show CDR1 as SGHVS and CDR2 as FQNEAQ. The CDR3 sequence is 11 residues long. V was clipped by 5 bases and J by 3 bases, with 5 bases between them. Here the CDR3 DNA reads TGTGCCAGCAGCACTATCTACGAGCAGTACGTC. The encoded protein is CASSTIYEQYV.

J is TRBJ2-7 and V is TRBV4-1, with 8 bases lining up with TRBD2. Germline CDR1 and CDR2: MGHRA and YSYEKL. V trimming: 6 bases; J trimming: 0 bases; junction bases outside the gene matches: 10. This CDR3 spans 16 amino acids. Written as DNA, the CDR3 is TGCGCCAGCAGTCCAAGAGTAGCGGGGTCCTCCTACGAGCAGTACTTC. This codes for CASSPRVAGSSYEQYF.

This clonotype occurred once. CDR3 residues: CASSPWTSGENNEQFF. The CDR3 DNA reads TGTGCCAGCAGCCCGTGGACTAGCGGGGAGAACAATGAGCAGTTCTTC. V is TRBV11-2 and J is TRBJ2-1, with 12 bases lining up with TRBD2. V was pared by 5 bases and J by 5 bases, with 7 bases of the junction left unmatched. Germline CDR1 is SGHAT and CDR2 is FQNNGV. The length of the CDR3 is 16 residues.

This clonotype has more than one count but fewer than ten. This sequence joins TRBV7-9 and TRBJ2-1; a possible D gene is TRBD1 (6 bases). There are 12 residues in the CDR3. Trimming removed 5 bases from V and 9 bases from J, with 11 bases in between. Germline CDR1 is SEHNR and CDR2 is FQNEAQ (reference sequence). The CDR3 loop is CASSHTGFEQFF. The CDR3 DNA is TGTGCCAGCAGCCATACAGGGTTTGAGCAGTTCTTC.

This clonotype was recorded a few times. The rearrangement joins TRBV7-9 to TRBJ1-2; D is ambiguous. V dropped 5 bases and J dropped 8 bases, with 18 bases sitting between them. This CDR3 is built from 14 residues. CDR1 is SEHNR, CDR2 FQNEAQ, per germline (reference sequence). This chain's CDR3 is CASSPGRTSGGYTF. Written as DNA, the CDR3 is TGTGCCAGCAGCCCCGGCAGGACCTCGGGCGGCTACACCTTC.

The chain carries TRBV5-4 and TRBJ1-3; TRBD1 is a possible D gene (5 bases). This CDR3 is built from 14 residues. V was pared by 2 bases and J by 2 bases, with 8 bases between. Germline CDR1 SGHNT, CDR2 YYREEE (reference sequence). The DNA of the CDR3 is TGTGCCAGCAGCTTCCAGGGACCTGGAAACACCATATATTTT. Encoded protein: CASSFQGPGNTIYF.

This chain uses TRBV6-2 or TRBV6-3 with TRBJ2-3; maybe TRBD1 (6 bases). In germline, CDR1 is MNHEY, CDR2 SVGEGT. The CDR3 covers 18 residues. V was clipped by 0 bases and J by 6 bases, with 22 bases between them. CDR3: CASSYSMFVGGELDTQYF. The CDR3 bases are TGTGCCAGCAGTTACTCGATGTTTGTTGGGGGCGAGCTGGATACGCAGTATTTT.